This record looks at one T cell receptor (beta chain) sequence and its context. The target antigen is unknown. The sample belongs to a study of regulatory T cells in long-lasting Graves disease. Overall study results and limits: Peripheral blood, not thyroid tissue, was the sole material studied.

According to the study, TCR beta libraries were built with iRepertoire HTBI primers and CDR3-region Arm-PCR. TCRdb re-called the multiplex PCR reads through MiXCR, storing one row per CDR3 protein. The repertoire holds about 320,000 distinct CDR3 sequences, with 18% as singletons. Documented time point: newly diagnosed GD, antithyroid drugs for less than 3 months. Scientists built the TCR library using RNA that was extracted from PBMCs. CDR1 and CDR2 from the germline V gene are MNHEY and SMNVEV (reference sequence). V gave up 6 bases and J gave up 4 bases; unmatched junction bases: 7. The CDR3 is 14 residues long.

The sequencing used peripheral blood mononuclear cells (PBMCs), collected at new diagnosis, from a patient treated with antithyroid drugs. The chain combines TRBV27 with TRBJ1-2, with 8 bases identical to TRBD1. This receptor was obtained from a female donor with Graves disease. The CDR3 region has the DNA TGTGCCAGCAGAACCTCCGGGACAGGCTATGGCTACACCTTC. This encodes CASRTSGTGYGYTF.